This T cell receptor beta chain was observed in a study of monozygotic twins with inflammatory bowel disease. One blood sample of 2 to 2.5 ml was taken from each donor. General study findings and limits: Healthy co-twins showed greater TCRbeta diversity (inverse Simpson) than IBD patients.

The template switching step added UMIs that contained a 6-nucleotide sample barcode. TCRdb re-called the 5' RACE reads, yielding one record per CDR3 amino acid sequence without DNA. This repertoire includes 300,000 to 400,000 distinct CDR3 sequences. A remark on this clonotype: Its antigen is currently unknown.

This clonotype originated in a human donor with ulcerative colitis or Crohn's disease, or a healthy co-twin of an affected twin (not recorded which). The specimen was blood.

This CDR3 reads CASSPPGLAGGAEDTQYF. The chain combines TRBV11-2 with TRBJ2-3; the D call of TRBD2 rests on TCRdb alone, since no DNA is present to check it. Per germline, CDR1 SGHAT and CDR2 FQNNGV. The CDR3 totals 18 residues.